These 29 T cell receptor beta chains were all obtained from the same sample, sequenced in a study of CXCR3-negative and CXCR3-positive naive CD8 T cells. No antigen is known for these receptors. Study results and caveats: Compared with CXCR3-negative naive cells, CXCR3-positive naive cells showed more hydrophobic TRB CDR3s.

The libraries of TRB cDNA were prepared using 5' RACE with UMI labels. TCRdb reprocessed the 5' RACE reads and reports one entry per CDR3 protein, with no DNA. The clone table shows approximately 140,000 distinct CDR3 sequences, with the ten largest holding 0.25% to 0.3%. The sequenced sample was naive CXCR3+ CD8+ T cells from blood. Subset reported: CD45RO-CCR7+CD27+CD95- naive CD8+ T cells expressing CXCR3 (TNR3+). The source is a human donor in good health. Some clones in this sample may be carry-over from other donors' samples.

The V call is TRBV7-6, the J call TRBJ2-3; TCRdb picks TRBD2, but there is no DNA to check that call. CDR1 and CDR2 from the germline V gene are SGHVS and FNYEAQ. The CDR3 runs to 18 residues. CDR3 residues: CASSSSPGLAASTDTQYF.

The chain employs TRBV12-3 or TRBV12-4 and TRBJ2-7; without DNA, the TCRdb call of TRBD1 cannot be checked. The CDR3 covers 14 residues. CDR3 sequence reads: CASSQPTAQYEQYF.

V gene TRBV11-3 combines with J gene TRBJ2-3; TCRdb's D call, TRBD1, is unchecked because there is no DNA. The germline CDR1 and CDR2 sequences are SGHNT and YENEEA. The CDR3 is made up of 15 amino acids. The chain's CDR3 is CASSSPSAIGDTQYF.

The CDR3 sequence is CASSGPRADTQYF. The rearrangement links TRBV19 to TRBJ2-3; lacking DNA, the TRBD1 call made by TCRdb goes unchecked. The CDR3 is made up of 13 amino acids. The V gene's germline CDR1 is LNHDA and CDR2 SQIVND (reference sequence).

V and J are TRBV28 and TRBJ1-1; absent DNA, TCRdb's TRBD1 call cannot be checked. The CDR3 contains 15 residues. Germline V lookup: CDR1 MDHEN, CDR2 SYDVKM. The CDR3 reads CASSLYEGMNTEAFF.

The rearrangement uses TRBV6-5 and TRBJ2-5; with no DNA, the TCRdb D assignment of TRBD2 cannot be verified. The CDR3 has 15 amino acids. Germline V CDR1 and CDR2: MNHEY, SVGAGI. The chain's CDR3 is CASSYGTLAGETQYF.

The J gene is TRBJ2-5, the V gene TRBV28; TCRdb designates TRBD1, a call that cannot be tested without DNA. This CDR3 is built from 14 residues. Looked up from germline, CDR1 is MDHEN and CDR2 is SYDVKM. CDR3 in amino acids: CASNNPQGRETQYF. Full variable domain (missing parts from reference TRBV28 and TRBJ2-5): DVKVTQSSRYLVKRTGEKVFLECVQDMDHENMFWYRQDPGLGLRLIYFSYDVKMKEKGDIPEGYSVSREKKERFSLILESASTNQTSMYLCASNNPQGRETQYFGPGTRLLVL.

The chain joins TRBV11-3 to TRBJ2-7; TCRdb returns TRBD1, unconfirmable since there is no DNA. This CDR3 is 15 amino acids long. Per the germline V gene, CDR1 is SGHNT and CDR2 is YENEEA. CDR3 in amino acids: CASSPRTGGLDEQYF.

This chain uses TRBV4-1 with TRBJ2-1; TCRdb's D call, TRBD1, is unchecked because there is no DNA. The CDR3 totals 17 residues. The germline V gene has CDR1 MGHRA and CDR2 YSYEKL. The CDR3 is CASSPKGVGSTYNEQFF.

This chain connects TRBV10-3 to TRBJ2-3; TCRdb outputs TRBD2, but without DNA this stays unchecked. CDR1 and CDR2 (germline): ENHRY, SYGVKD. The CDR3 length is 16 residues. CDR3 sequence reads: CAIRGTSGSGTDTQYF.

The gene calls are TRBV7-9 and TRBJ2-5; TCRdb designates TRBD1, a call that cannot be tested without DNA. CDR1 and CDR2 (germline): SEHNR, FQNEAQ (reference sequence). The CDR3 is made up of 15 amino acids. The CDR3 here is CASSRRIGEQETQYF.

This rearrangement joins TRBV12-3 or TRBV12-4 to TRBJ2-5; TCRdb's D call of TRBD2 is untestable without DNA. The CDR3 covers 17 residues. The CDR3 region is CASSPGLAGTPQETQYF.

The V gene is TRBV12-3 or TRBV12-4, the J gene TRBJ2-1; absent DNA, TCRdb's TRBD2 call cannot be checked. This CDR3 is built from 15 residues. The chain's CDR3 is CASSPPGLGSNEQFF.

This chain connects TRBV29-1 to TRBJ2-7. Germline V gives CDR1 SQVTM, CDR2 ANQGSEA. The CDR3 is 11 amino acids. The CDR3 region is CSAEGGNEQYF.

The chain joins TRBV7-9 to TRBJ2-3; TCRdb indicates TRBD1, and absent DNA this call remains unverified. This CDR3 comprises 15 residues. Germline V gene sequence: CDR1 SEHNR, CDR2 FQNEAQ (reference sequence). CDR3 sequence: CASSLVGQVADTQYF.

The genes are TRBV6-5 and TRBJ2-5; without DNA, the TCRdb call of TRBD1 cannot be checked. CDR1 and CDR2 from the germline V gene are MNHEY and SVGAGI. The CDR3 length is 13 residues. The CDR3 loop is CASRHRGGETQYF.

Here the CDR3 reads CASRGGVYGYTF. V usage is TRBV10-2 and J usage is TRBJ1-2; checking the TCRdb D call of TRBD1 is not possible without DNA. The CDR3 runs 12 residues. Germline V gene sequence: CDR1 WSHSY, CDR2 SAAADI.

J is TRBJ2-1 and V is TRBV13; TCRdb's D call, TRBD1, is unchecked because there is no DNA. This CDR3 is 14 amino acids long. Germline CDR1 reads PRHDT; CDR2 reads FYEKMQ (reference sequence). The CDR3 region is CASSLGTGNNEQFF.

CDR3 residues: CASSYPTGYNEQFF. The chain couples TRBV7-9 to TRBJ2-1; TCRdb names TRBD1, which stays unverified in the absence of DNA. CDR3 length equals 14 residues. Germline V gene lookup returns CDR1 SEHNR and CDR2 FQNEAQ (reference sequence).

The chain links TRBV25-1 to TRBJ1-2; TCRdb's assignment of TRBD1 cannot be checked, as there is no DNA. The germline V gene encodes CDR1 MGHDK and CDR2 SYGVNS. The CDR3 is 13 residues long. The CDR3 protein is CASRGGQGYGYTF.

The rearrangement uses TRBV4-3 and TRBJ1-2. This CDR3 contains 13 residues. Germline V gene lookup returns CDR1 LGHNA and CDR2 YSLEER. The CDR3 sequence is CASSQGVHYGYTF.

The rearrangement joins TRBV6-5 to TRBJ2-1; no DNA is available, so the TRBD2 call from TCRdb remains unchecked. CDR1 is MNHEY and CDR2 is SVGAGI in the germline V gene. The CDR3 runs to 15 residues. CDR3 amino acids: CASRGLAGPSNEQFF.

The genes are TRBV19 and TRBJ2-1; TCRdb gives TRBD1 as the D gene, but with no DNA this cannot be confirmed. Per the germline V gene, CDR1 is LNHDA and CDR2 is SQIVND (reference sequence). This CDR3 is 17 amino acids long. CDR3: CASTMTGYASSYNEQFF.

V is TRBV14 and J is TRBJ2-5. The CDR3 has 13 amino acids. The V gene's germline CDR1 is SGHDN and CDR2 FVKESK. CDR3 amino acids: CASSQDLGGTQYF.

The chain recombines TRBV27 with TRBJ1-1; there is no DNA to check the TCRdb D call of TRBD1. The CDR3 is 15 amino acids. Germline V lookup: CDR1 MNHEY, CDR2 SMNVEV (reference sequence). The CDR3 here is CASSSGDRAGTEAFF.

The rearrangement links TRBV7-3 to TRBJ2-2. This CDR3 region has 15 residues. Germline values: CDR1 SGHTA, CDR2 FQGTGA. CDR3 amino acids: CASSLAGSNTGELFF.

This chain joins TRBV7-2 and TRBJ2-3; as DNA is missing, the TRBD2 call by TCRdb cannot be tested. Germline V gene sequence: CDR1 SGHTA, CDR2 FQGNSA. The CDR3 spans 18 residues. The CDR3 loop is CASSWGPGLAGGPDTQYF.

CDR3 amino acids: CASSFRDGGYEQYF. The rearrangement joins TRBV7-2 to TRBJ2-7; the D call of TRBD1 rests on TCRdb alone, since no DNA is present to check it. This CDR3 is built from 14 residues. Germline CDR1 SGHTA, CDR2 FQGNSA. The variable domain in full, completed from reference TRBV7-2 and TRBJ2-7, reads GAGVSQSPSNKVTEKGKDVELRCDPISGHTALYWYRQSLGQGLEFLIYFQGNSAPDKSGLPSDRFSAERTGGSVSTLTIQRTQQEDSAVYLCASSFRDGGYEQYFGPGTRLTVT.

This chain uses TRBV12-3 or TRBV12-4 with TRBJ2-5; the TRBD2 assignment by TCRdb is unverifiable without DNA. The CDR3 contains 16 residues. The CDR3 reads CASSPGTSGSEETQYF.